The 15 T cell receptor beta chains reported below all come from one sample, sequenced in a study of identical twins. TCRdb reprocessed the 5' RACE reads via MiXCR and lists one record per CDR3 protein. Of over 250,000 distinct CDR3 sequences in the sample, less than 9.5% were seen once. The same data also contributed to another study, on yellow fever vaccine responses in identical twins.

Sequencing used CD8+ T cells sorted from blood. These receptors originate from a woman under 30 in good health.

This clonotype was observed a handful of times. V and J are TRBV20-1 and TRBJ2-1; a possible D gene is TRBD1 (6 bases). The CDR3 is 16 amino acids. Germline loops: CDR1 DFQATT, CDR2 SNEGSKA (reference sequence). V gave up 0 bases and J gave up 0 bases, with 12 bases separating them. The CDR3 DNA sequence: TGCAGTGCTAGAGAGAGGTGGGACAACTCCTACAATGAGCAGTTCTTC. This gives the protein CSARERWDNSYNEQFF.

A word on this clonotype: Its ends do not fully match the called genes, so a read error is possible. This sequence joins TRBV3-1 and TRBJ2-6; 7 bases are a match to TRBD2. The CDR3 has 15 residues. Per germline, CDR1 LGHDT and CDR2 YNNKEL (reference sequence). CDR3 protein: CASCQDGPGGYVLTF. The CDR3 DNA reads TGTGCCAGCTGCCAAGATGGGCCGGGAGGATACGTCCTGACTTTC.

This clonotype was seen a handful of times. The rearrangement joins TRBV29-1 to TRBJ1-2, with a tentative D call TRBD1 (6 bases). The ends were cut back, 4 bases at V and 1 base at J, with 25 bases in the middle. This CDR3 region has 18 residues. Germline CDR1 reads SQVTM; CDR2 reads ANQGSEA. The CDR3 loop is CSVVSRDGQRDINYGYTF. CDR3 nucleotide sequence: TGCAGCGTTGTTTCTCGGGACGGACAGAGAGACATTAACTATGGCTACACCTTC.

This chain uses TRBV4-3 with TRBJ2-1, with 7 nucleotides matching TRBD2. V trimming: 0 bases; J trimming: 3 bases; junction bases outside the gene matches: 5. Germline assignment: CDR1 LGHNA and CDR2 YSLEER. The CDR3 loop spans 16 amino acids. Here the CDR3 reads CASSQDWERDYNEQFF. DNA of the CDR3: TGCGCCAGCAGCCAAGATTGGGAGCGGGACTACAATGAGCAGTTCTTC.

This clonotype was detected once. This chain joins TRBV6-2 or TRBV6-3 and TRBJ2-7; 7 bases match TRBD2. The CDR3 consists of 15 residues. Trimming cost V 2 bases and J 5 bases; bases outside gene matches: 9. Germline loops: CDR1 MNHEY, CDR2 SVGEGT. The CDR3 here is CASSYREVAGNEQYF. CDR3 nucleotide sequence: TGTGCCAGCAGTTACCGGGAGGTAGCGGGCAACGAGCAGTACTTC.

This chain links TRBV7-6 with TRBJ2-3, with a weak D call TRBD2 (6 bases). Germline V lookup: CDR1 SGHVS, CDR2 FNYEAQ. The CDR3 has 16 amino acids. Trimming pared 0 bases from V and 2 bases from J, leaving 12 bases between. The chain's CDR3 is CASSLAGGRPTDTQYF. Here the CDR3 DNA reads TGTGCCAGCAGCTTAGCGGGGGGACGTCCCACAGATACGCAGTATTTT. Drawing the rest from reference TRBV7-6 and TRBJ2-3, the complete variable domain is GAGVSQSPRYKVTKRGQDVALRCDPISGHVSLYWYRQALGQGPEFLTYFNYEAQQDKSGLPNDRFSAERPEGSISTLTIQRTEQRDSAMYRCASSLAGGRPTDTQYFGPGTRLTVL.

In its sample, this clonotype was seen many times. V and J are TRBV7-9 and TRBJ2-7; 12 nucleotides align to TRBD2. The CDR3 contains 15 residues. Germline V gene lookup returns CDR1 SEHNR and CDR2 FQNEAQ (reference sequence). The ends lost 5 bases at V and 4 bases at J; junction bases unmatched: 6. The CDR3 here is CASSPWTSGNYEQYF. CDR3 nucleotides: TGTGCCAGCAGCCCCTGGACTAGCGGGAATTACGAGCAGTACTTC.

The table lists this clonotype with a few counts. This sequence joins TRBV18 and TRBJ2-7, with TRBD2 matching 9 bases. This CDR3 region has 16 residues. Germline lookup yields CDR1 KGHSH and CDR2 LQKENI. Unmatched junction bases numbered 8, after V lost 5 bases and J lost 0 bases. CDR3 sequence (DNA): TGTGCCAGCTCAGATGACTCTAGCGGGGTCTCCTACGAGCAGTACTTC. Encoded protein: CASSDDSSGVSYEQYF.

V and J are TRBV9 and TRBJ2-3; 8 positions agree with TRBD2. The CDR3 extends over 14 amino acids. Germline CDR1 reads SGDLS; CDR2 reads YYNGEE. The J segment lost 6 bases and the V segment lost 2 bases, leaving 5 bases of the junction unmatched. The chain's CDR3 is CASSVRGLGDTQYF. CDR3 bases: TGTGCCAGCAGCGTGAGGGGACTAGGGGATACGCAGTATTTT.

This clonotype appeared a few times. The chain joins TRBV11-1 to TRBJ2-7, with 7 bases matching TRBD1. The germline CDR1 and CDR2 sequences are SGHAT and FQDESV (reference sequence). Trimming took 5 bases from V and 4 from J; bases not matched to a gene: 11. The CDR3 totals 15 residues. The CDR3: CASSPTTGIIYEQYF. CDR3 coding DNA: TGTGCCAGCAGCCCGACGACAGGGATTATATACGAGCAGTACTTC. Based on the CDR3 plus reference TRBV11-1 and TRBJ2-7, the full variable domain is EAEVAQSPRYKITEKSQAVAFWCDPISGHATLYWYRQILGQGPELLVQFQDESVVDDSQLPKDRFSAERLKGVDSTLKIQPAELGDSAMYLCASSPTTGIIYEQYFGPGTRLTVT.

The rearrangement joins TRBV20-1 to TRBJ2-7, with 7 bases identical to TRBD1. Germline trimming cut 4 bases from V and 0 bases from J; bases unmatched to any gene: 12. The CDR3 totals 16 residues. The germline V gene encodes CDR1 DFQATT and CDR2 SNEGSKA (reference sequence). The DNA of the CDR3 is TGCAGTGCTACCTTACAGGGGACGCACGCCTCCTACGAGCAGTACTTC. Translating it yields CSATLQGTHASYEQYF.

This clonotype was counted at least ten times. The V call is TRBV12-3 or TRBV12-4, the J call TRBJ1-4; 7 bases map to TRBD1. V lost 5 bases and J lost 12; bases outside the gene matches: 9. The CDR3 spans 13 residues. CDR3 protein: CASSNRDSKELFF. As DNA, the CDR3 is TGTGCCAGCAGTAACCGGGACAGTAAAGAACTGTTTTTT.

A few counts support this clonotype. The chain recombines TRBV12-3 or TRBV12-4 with TRBJ2-1; TRBD1 matches at 9 bases. The V gene end was trimmed by 7 bases and the J gene end by 7 bases; junction bases not matched to a gene: 11. This CDR3 is built from 15 residues. The CDR3 nucleotides read TGTGCCAGCACCGCCGGGACAGGGAATAGGAATGAGCAGTTCTTC. Translation gives CASTAGTGNRNEQFF.

The chain couples TRBV6-1 to TRBJ2-1; TRBD2 might be the D (6 bases). Deletions cut 10 bases from V and 8 bases from J, with 27 bases between. Germline CDR1 reads MNHNS; CDR2 reads SASEGT. There are 16 residues in the CDR3. In DNA form, the CDR3 reads TGTGCCACGCAACCGCGGGGACTGGGGACGAATTATGAGCAGTTCTTC. This gives the protein CATQPRGLGTNYEQFF.

The rearrangement uses TRBV7-3 and TRBJ1-5; D remains ambiguous. CDR3 length equals 15 residues. The V gene's germline CDR1 is SGHTA and CDR2 FQGTGA. The V end lost 2 bases, the J end lost 4 bases, and 12 bases lay between the germline ends. CDR3 loop: CASSLGSIGNQPQHF. CDR3 nucleotides: TGTGCCAGCAGCTTAGGCAGCATCGGGAATCAGCCCCAGCATTTT. Based on the CDR3 plus reference TRBV7-3 and TRBJ1-5, the full variable domain is GAGVSQTPSNKVTEKGKYVELRCDPISGHTALYWYRQSLGQGPEFLIYFQGTGAADDSGLPNDRFFAVRPEGSVSTLKIQRTERGDSAVYLCASSLGSIGNQPQHFGDGTRLSIL.